This T cell receptor beta chain was profiled in a study of Ad26.COV2.S vaccination and SARS-CoV-2 variants. As for the study in general: Enrollment placed the donor in the COV1001 Ad26.COV2.S trial arm.

The CDR3 runs to 15 residues. With 1 base removed from V and 0 bases from J, the gap between germline ends came to 10 bases. Germline CDR1 SEHNR, CDR2 FQNEAQ (reference sequence). A remark on this clone: Its antigen is not known.

Study-wide results and limits: Participants given vaccine showed non-spike TCR breadth similar to that of placebo recipients. Spike-specific CD8+ and CD4+ T cell responses reportedly showed substantial breadth after vaccination.

Profiled with immunoSEQ multiplex PCR; TCRdb holds only in-frame clones, not every one. The sample has 500,000 or so clones, around nine tenths seen once. The treatment is: around 19 received Ad26.COV2.S at low or high dose, single or two shots; roughly 5 received placebo; per-sample allocation not given. Each sample was drawn 63 days after the first injection (of vaccine or placebo). Sequences were derived from peripheral blood, sampled in a trial of Ad26.COV2.S vaccine versus placebo. The rearrangement uses TRBV7-9 and TRBJ2-7, with D maybe TRBD1 (6 bases). The TCR sequence derives from a person between 18 and 65 years old who received the Ad26.COV2.S COVID-19 vaccine or a placebo. Written as DNA, the CDR3 is TGTGCCAGCAGCTTAGGGGGGCGGCGCTCCTACGAGCAGTACTTC. Translated: CASSLGGRRSYEQYF.